The 26 T cell receptor beta chains given below trace back to one sample, sequenced in a study of identical twins. TCRdb itself ran the 5' RACE reads through MiXCR, one entry per CDR3 protein. The sample has over 600,000 distinct CDR3 sequences; 21% are singletons. These records were also assigned to another study, of T cells expressing NK-cell markers.

Sequencing used PBMCs. The source of these receptors is a young woman in good health.

This chain uses TRBV29-1 with TRBJ2-3, with D uncertain. Trimming cost V 4 bases and J 1 base, with 6 bases left between them. CDR3 length: 12 amino acids. Germline V gives CDR1 SQVTM, CDR2 ANQGSEA. Written as DNA, the CDR3 is TGCAGCGTTGGCGCCCGCACAGATACGCAGTATTTT. Translated: CSVGARTDTQYF.

This clonotype showed up just a few times. The chain uses TRBV20-1 and TRBJ2-7, with D possibly called TRBD1 or TRBD2 (7 bases each). Trimming cost V 7 bases and J 7 bases, with 26 bases left between them. Per the germline V gene, CDR1 is DFQATT and CDR2 is SNEGSKA (reference sequence). The CDR3 is 15 residues long. The CDR3 nucleotides read TGCAGTGTTGCGTACGGGGGGAGGGGGCGAGGGGAGCAGTACTTC. Its protein is CSVAYGGRGRGEQYF.

This rearrangement joins TRBV9 to TRBJ2-1; TRBD2 matches 8 bases. Germline assignment: CDR1 SGDLS and CDR2 YYNGEE. V shed 1 base, J shed 6 bases, and the junction held 6 bases outside the gene matches. The CDR3 has 15 amino acids. CDR3 amino acids: CASSVRGTRANEQFF. The CDR3, as DNA: TGTGCCAGCAGCGTACGTGGGACTAGGGCCAATGAGCAGTTCTTC. The entire variable domain, with the rest obtained from reference TRBV9 and TRBJ2-1, is as follows: DSGVTQTPKHLITATGQRVTLRCSPRSGDLSVYWYQQSLDQGLQFLIQYYNGEERAKGNILERFSAQQFPDLHSELNLSSLELGDSALYFCASSVRGTRANEQFFGPGTRLTVL.

This chain uses TRBV20-1 with TRBJ2-7; 7 bases align to TRBD1. The CDR3 runs 15 residues. Unmatched junction bases numbered 13, after V lost 6 bases and J lost 2 bases. Germline lookup yields CDR1 DFQATT and CDR2 SNEGSKA (reference sequence). As DNA, the CDR3 is TGCAGTGCACAGAGCAGGGGGTTGGGAACCTACGAGCAGTACTTC. Translation: CSAQSRGLGTYEQYF.

The table lists this clonotype with many counts. V and J are TRBV9 and TRBJ1-1; D is undetermined. V was pared by 2 bases and J by 1 base, with 6 bases between. The CDR3 has 13 amino acids. Germline-derived CDR1 and CDR2 are SGDLS and YYNGEE. As DNA, the CDR3 is TGTGCCAGCAGCGTCGACGGGAACACTGAAGCTTTCTTT. It codes for CASSVDGNTEAFF.

The rearrangement joins TRBV7-6 to TRBJ1-1, with D tentatively TRBD1 (5 bases). The CDR3 consists of 13 residues. CDR1 and CDR2 from the germline V gene are SGHVS and FNYEAQ. Deletions cut 2 bases from V and 10 bases from J, with 14 bases between. The CDR3 here is CASSLNSGTGAFF. CDR3 nucleotides: TGTGCCAGCAGCTTAAATAGTGGGACCGGAGCTTTCTTT.

This sequence joins TRBV20-1 and TRBJ2-1; the D gene could be TRBD1 or TRBD2 (5 bases each). The CDR3 totals 16 residues. The germline CDR1 and CDR2 sequences are DFQATT and SNEGSKA (reference sequence). Trimming pared 3 bases from V and 6 bases from J, leaving 21 bases between. As DNA, the CDR3 is TGCAGTGCTAGCGATGGGGCGGCCGGGATTCTCAATGAGCAGTTCTTC. This sequence encodes CSASDGAAGILNEQFF.

This clonotype has ten or more counts. The rearrangement uses TRBV2 and TRBJ1-2; D is perhaps TRBD1 (6 bases). Looked up from germline, CDR1 is SNHLY and CDR2 is FYNNEI. The CDR3 has 14 amino acids. Trimming removed 4 bases from V and 4 bases from J, with 13 bases in between. This CDR3 reads CASSVKNRAYGYTF. The CDR3 nucleotides read TGTGCCAGCAGTGTCAAAAACAGGGCCTATGGCTACACCTTC.

The chain recombines TRBV11-3 with TRBJ2-5; D gene ambiguous. Trimming shortened V by 3 bases and J by 1 base, and 9 bases separated the two germline ends. Germline-derived CDR1 and CDR2 are SGHNT and YENEEA. The CDR3 is 14 amino acids. CDR3 nucleotides: TGTGCCAGCAGCTTGTGGGGATCCCAAGAGACCCAGTACTTC. Its translation: CASSLWGSQETQYF.

This clonotype has a handful of counts. The chain carries TRBV12-3 or TRBV12-4 and TRBJ1-1, with D possibly being TRBD1 (5 bases). Trimming cost V 3 bases and J 4 bases, with 12 bases left between them. The CDR3 consists of 14 residues. Here the CDR3 DNA reads TGTGCCAGCAGTTTTGGGGGAATAGGCACTGAAGCTTTCTTT. It encodes CASSFGGIGTEAFF.

The V and J genes are TRBV7-9 and TRBJ1-4; D gene ambiguous. The germline V and J ends were trimmed by 10 bases and 0 bases, with 12 bases remaining between them. The germline V gene encodes CDR1 SEHNR and CDR2 FQNEAQ (reference sequence). This CDR3 contains 14 residues. The CDR3 region has the DNA TGTGCCACATCTCTATCGACAACTAATGAAAAACTGTTTTTT. Amino acid sequence: CATSLSTTNEKLFF.

This chain uses TRBV11-2 with TRBJ2-1; 9 bases are a match to TRBD1. Trimming took 5 bases from V and 5 from J; bases not matched to a gene: 7. The CDR3 loop spans 15 amino acids. Germline-derived CDR1 and CDR2 are SGHAT and FQNNGV. The CDR3 is CASSTRTGVHNEQFF. The CDR3 DNA follows: TGTGCCAGCAGCACCCGGACAGGGGTCCACAATGAGCAGTTCTTC.

In its sample, this clonotype was seen once. The V and J genes are TRBV28 and TRBJ1-1; possible D gene TRBD1, 6 bases. Germline loops: CDR1 MDHEN, CDR2 SYDVKM. V lost 3 bases, J lost 5 bases, and 19 bases lay in between. CDR3 length: 16 residues. In DNA form, the CDR3 reads TGTGCCAGCAGTTTTAAATCTCTGGGACACGGGACTGAAGCTTTCTTT. Encoded protein: CASSFKSLGHGTEAFF.

The genes are TRBV12-3 or TRBV12-4 and TRBJ2-1, with 10 bases identical to TRBD2. Losses at the gene ends were 7 bases for V and 8 bases for J; bases not matched to a gene: 5. The CDR3 spans 13 residues. The CDR3 coding sequence is TGTGCCAGCAATTCAGCGGGGGGGCATGAGCAGTTCTTC. Translated, it gives CASNSAGGHEQFF.

This clonotype occurred a few times. The chain couples TRBV7-2 to TRBJ1-3, with D possibly being TRBD1 (6 bases). Trimming left V 2 bases short and J 2 bases short, with 10 bases between. This CDR3 region has 15 residues. CDR1 and CDR2 (germline): SGHTA, FQGNSA. CDR3 in amino acids: CASSLQGTTGNTIYF. In nucleotides, the CDR3 is TGTGCCAGCAGCTTACAGGGGACGACTGGAAACACCATATATTTT.

This clonotype was recorded many times. V is TRBV5-8 and J is TRBJ2-1, with a weak D call TRBD2 (6 bases). Looked up from germline, CDR1 is SGHTS and CDR2 is YDEGEE. The germline V and J ends were trimmed by 4 bases and 9 bases, with 11 bases remaining between them. There are 12 residues in the CDR3. CDR3 loop: CASSQGLSEQFF. Here the CDR3 DNA reads TGTGCCAGCAGCCAGGGACTTTCTGAGCAGTTCTTC.

The rearrangement joins TRBV6-1 to TRBJ2-7, with D perhaps TRBD1 (7 bases). CDR1 and CDR2 from the germline V gene are MNHNS and SASEGT. With 6 bases removed from V and 4 bases from J, the gap between germline ends came to 16 bases. This CDR3 spans 14 amino acids. The CDR3 is CASRPTTGRYEQYF. The CDR3 DNA reads TGTGCCAGCAGACCCACGACAGGGAGGTACGAGCAGTACTTC.

The rearrangement links TRBV13 to TRBJ2-1, with TRBD2 identical over 7 bases. The CDR3 contains 15 residues. Trimming cost V 8 bases and J 0 bases; bases outside gene matches: 7. In germline, CDR1 is PRHDT, CDR2 FYEKMQ (reference sequence). The CDR3 DNA reads as TGTGCCAGCCGGTACGGGGGGAGCTCCTACAATGAGCAGTTCTTC. Translation: CASRYGGSSYNEQFF.

This clonotype was observed many times. The chain is built from TRBV5-1 and TRBJ2-1, with 9 bases that match TRBD2. The germline V gene has CDR1 SGHRS and CDR2 YFSETQ. CDR3 length equals 15 residues. J lost 8 bases, V lost 1 base, and 7 bases had no gene match. The CDR3 region is CASSLSASGVYEQFF. The CDR3 bases are TGCGCCAGCAGCTTGTCAGCTAGCGGGGTATATGAGCAGTTCTTC.

This clonotype was seen a handful of times. V usage is TRBV7-8 and J usage is TRBJ2-7; a possible D gene is TRBD2 (6 bases). The V gene's germline CDR1 is SGHVS and CDR2 FQNEAQ. Trimming pared 6 bases from V and 2 bases from J, leaving 23 bases between. The CDR3 has 17 amino acids. The CDR3 region has the DNA TGTGCCAGCAGTCCGGGACTTGGGGCGCAGAGTGCCTACGAGCAGTACTTC. Protein sequence: CASSPGLGAQSAYEQYF.

This clonotype was picked up a small number of times. The chain uses TRBV4-3 and TRBJ2-7, with D tentatively TRBD1 (6 bases). Per germline, CDR1 LGHNA and CDR2 YSLEER. This CDR3 spans 14 amino acids. V was cut by 3 bases and J by 7 bases, with 16 bases left in between. CDR3 in amino acids: CASSHKSDSFEQYF. In nucleotides, the CDR3 is TGCGCCAGCAGCCACAAATCGGACAGCTTTGAGCAGTACTTC.

The sample holds a few counts of this clonotype. This sequence joins TRBV3-1 and TRBJ2-1; 8 nucleotides agree with TRBD2. Per the germline V gene, CDR1 is LGHDT and CDR2 is YNNKEL (reference sequence). The CDR3 totals 15 residues. Trimming cost V 2 bases and J 2 bases; bases outside gene matches: 2. In DNA form, the CDR3 reads TGTGCCAGCAGCCAACTACTAGCGGCCTACAATGAGCAGTTCTTC. It yields the protein CASSQLLAAYNEQFF.

There are many counts of this clonotype. The V gene is TRBV4-3, the J gene TRBJ2-2; D possibly uses TRBD1 or TRBD2 (5 bases each). The V gene's germline CDR1 is LGHNA and CDR2 YSLEER. This CDR3 comprises 15 residues. V was shortened by 1 base and J by 7 bases, with 13 bases between the two germline ends. The CDR3 bases are TGCGCCAGCAGCCAAGTCATGTTTGGGGGCGGGGAGCTGTTTTTT. Encoded protein: CASSQVMFGGGELFF.

V is TRBV5-6 and J is TRBJ2-2; 7 nucleotides match TRBD1. Unmatched junction bases numbered 22, after V lost 4 bases and J lost 7 bases. The V gene's germline CDR1 is SGHDT and CDR2 YYEEEE. CDR3 size: 19 residues. Written as DNA, the CDR3 is TGTGCCAGCAGCCGACAGGGTCTTAGGGTAGAACGGATTCTCGGGGAGCTGTTTTTT. Protein product: CASSRQGLRVERILGELFF.

This clonotype was found a few times. As DNA, the CDR3 is TGCAGCGTTGAAGATTGGGGATCCGGGGAGCTGTTTTTT. Encoded protein: CSVEDWGSGELFF. This chain connects TRBV29-1 to TRBJ2-2, with unresolved D. V lost 0 bases to trimming and J lost 6 bases, with 8 bases between them. The CDR3 has 13 amino acids. Looked up from germline, CDR1 is SQVTM and CDR2 is ANQGSEA.

This clonotype was found once. This chain connects TRBV10-3 to TRBJ2-3; 9 bases line up with TRBD2. The length of the CDR3 is 17 residues. The V and J ends lost 3 bases and 0 bases, in that order; junction bases with no gene match: 7. The germline gives CDR1 ENHRY, CDR2 SYGVKD. CDR3 loop: CAISDLGLATSTDTQYF. DNA for the CDR3: TGTGCCATCAGTGACCTAGGACTAGCGACTAGCACAGATACGCAGTATTTT.